The rows below give T cell receptor beta chains drawn from one sample of a study of blood T cell repertoires in COVID-19. Method: immunoSEQ multiplex PCR; TCRdb's copy keeps in-frame clones and lacks some. Of over 90,000 clones detected, just over 85% appear once; the ten largest clones hold 3% to 3.5%. The sequencing sample was made of peripheral blood. All receptors derive from a human donor in a cohort sampled during active COVID-19. The CDR3 runs from the conserved cysteine through the conserved F or W. A D gene is named only where the DNA matches it firmly. Expanded clones get a size class; other rows say once, few or many, or leave the size out.

-,TRBJ2-1,TRBV19,-,TGTGCCACCGTATCGCGGGCGCGAAACAATGAGCAGTTCTTC,CATVSRARNNEQFF
once,TRBJ2-2,TRBV24-1,-,TGTGCCACCCTACAGGAACCCCAAGACGACCACACCGGGGAGCTGTTTTTT,CATLQEPQDDHTGELFF
-,TRBJ2-7,TRBV19,-,TGTGCCAGTAGTGGAGCTTTTCCTCCCTACGAGCAGTACTTC,CASSGAFPPYEQYF
-,TRBJ2-7,TRBV6-5,TRBD1,TGTGCCAGCAGTTTGCTCTCGACAGGGAACGAGCAGTACTTC,CASSLLSTGNEQYF
-,TRBJ2-5,TRBV18,TRBD2,TGTGCCAGCTCATCAACTAGCGGGGGTGTGGAGACCCAGTACTTC,CASSSTSGGVETQYF
-,TRBJ2-3,TRBV13,-,TGTGCCAGCAAGGCGGGATCAGATACGCAGTATTTT,CASKAGSDTQYF
-,TRBJ2-3,TRBV3-1/TRBV3-2,-,TGTGCCAGCAGCCTAAGGGCCGGCGGCGGGACCCACACAGATACGCAGTATTTT,CASSLRAGGGTHTDTQYF
-,TRBJ2-7,TRBV19,TRBD1,TGTGCCAGTAGTGTCGACAGGGGCCCCTACGAGCAGTACTTC,CASSVDRGPYEQYF
-,TRBJ2-1,TRBV11-2,-,TGTGCCAGCAGCAAAAGCAGGACGGGGTTGTACAATGAGCAGTTCTTC,CASSKSRTGLYNEQFF
-,TRBJ1-2,TRBV5-1,-,TGCGCCAGCAGCTTGAGTCCTTCGGGGGGCTACACCTTC,CASSLSPSGGYTF
-,TRBJ2-7,TRBV20-1,-,TGCAGTGCTAGTGGGGCGGGGGCGACTTACGAGCAGTACTTC,CSASGAGATYEQYF
-,TRBJ2-1,TRBV18,-,TGTGCCAGCTCCCCCCTAGGTACAGGGCAGTTCTTC,CASSPLGTGQFF
-,TRBJ2-5,TRBV3-1/TRBV3-2,TRBD2,TGTGCCAGCAGCCACCGGACTAGCGGGGAAGAGACCCAGTACTTC,CASSHRTSGEETQYF
once,TRBJ2-7,TRBV19,TRBD1,TGTGCCAGTAGCCAGAGGACAGGATCCTACGAGCAGTACTTC,CASSQRTGSYEQYF
-,TRBJ2-2,TRBV5-1,-,TGCGCCAGCAGCTTGGACGGTTTTAACACCGGGGAGCTGTTTTTT,CASSLDGFNTGELFF
-,TRBJ2-6,TRBV24-1,TRBD1,TGTGCCACCAGTGTCCCCCCCGGGACAGGGGGGCGAGGTAGGGCCAACGTCCTGACTTTC,CATSVPPGTGGRGRANVLTF
-,TRBJ1-1,TRBV5-1,-,TGCGCCAGCAGCCCAACAGGTTCCGGGACTGAAGCTTTCTTT,CASSPTGSGTEAFF
-,TRBJ2-7,TRBV19,TRBD1,TGTGCCAGTAGTATAGGACAGGGAAACTACGAGCAGTACTTC,CASSIGQGNYEQYF
-,TRBJ2-7,TRBV7-2,TRBD2,TGTGCCAGCAGGGATCGCGGGAGAGCGAGCGAGCAGTACTTC,CASRDRGRASEQYF
once,TRBJ2-1,TRBV3-1/TRBV3-2,TRBD2,TGTGCCAGCAGCCGAGGGCGGGAGATTGGGAATGAGCAGTTCTTC,CASSRGREIGNEQFF
-,TRBJ2-1,TRBV19,-,TGTGCCAGTGGCGACTTCGGTGAGCAGTTCTTC,CASGDFGEQFF
-,TRBJ1-1,TRBV29-1,-,TGCAGCGTTGGTATCAACACTGAAGCTTTCTTT,CSVGINTEAFF
-,TRBJ2-7,TRBV6-1,-,TGTGCCAGCAGTGAACTCGCCGCGCGGGACCACTACGAGCAGTACTTC,CASSELAARDHYEQYF
-,TRBJ2-7,TRBV27,-,TGTGCCAGCAGGGACTACTCCTACGAGCAGTACTTC,CASRDYSYEQYF
-,TRBJ1-2,TRBV12-3/TRBV12-4,TRBD1,TGTGCCAGCAGCCACGGGACAGGTATTGGCTACACCTTC,CASSHGTGIGYTF
-,TRBJ2-2,TRBV7-2,-,TGTGCCAGCAGCTTAAAGAGGGGGGGCGGCACCGGGGAGCTGTTTTTT,CASSLKRGGGTGELFF
-,TRBJ2-1,TRBV3-1/TRBV3-2,-,TGTGCCAGCAGCCTCTCTGTTAATGAGCAGTTCTTC,CASSLSVNEQFF
-,TRBJ1-3,TRBV19,TRBD1,TGTGCCAGTAGTATCGGAAGGACAGGGGTCGCCGGAAACACCATATATTTT,CASSIGRTGVAGNTIYF
-,TRBJ2-7,TRBV18,-,TGTGCCAGCTCCCCATCTACAGGCTCCTACGAGCAGTACTTC,CASSPSTGSYEQYF
-,TRBJ2-2,TRBV7-8,-,TGTGCCAGCAGCTCCGCCGGGACTCCCACCGGGGAGCTGTTTTTT,CASSSAGTPTGELFF
-,TRBJ1-4,TRBV4-1,-,TGCGCCAGCAGCCAAGTGGACACCTCAACTAATGAAAAACTGTTTTTT,CASSQVDTSTNEKLFF
-,TRBJ2-4,TRBV6-1,-,TGTGCCAGCAGTGAACTGGCGGGAAAAAACATTCAGTACTTC,CASSELAGKNIQYF
few,TRBJ2-5,TRBV19,-,TGTGCCAGTAGTTCCCAACAGGCCGGGGAGACCCAGTACTTC,CASSSQQAGETQYF
once,TRBJ2-7,TRBV6-6,TRBD2,TGTGCCAGCAGTCGGACTAGCGGGAGGGCCATCTCCTACGAGCAGTACTTC,CASSRTSGRAISYEQYF
-,TRBJ1-1,TRBV5-5,-,TGTGCCAGCAGCTTGACAGGGAACACTGAAGCTTTCTTT,CASSLTGNTEAFF
-,TRBJ2-1,TRBV7-2,TRBD2,TGTGCCAGCAGCTTTATAGCGGGAGGGAGAGACAATGAGCAGTTCTTC,CASSFIAGGRDNEQFF
-,TRBJ1-1,TRBV6-5,TRBD1,TGTGCCAGCAGTTTCCGACAGGGGGTGACTGAAGCTTTCTTT,CASSFRQGVTEAFF
-,TRBJ1-5,TRBV4-2,-,TGTGCCAGCAGCCAAGATCGGCCCAGCGGTGTTAGCAATCAGCCCCAGCATTTT,CASSQDRPSGVSNQPQHF
-,TRBJ2-3,TRBV6-4,TRBD1,TGTGCCAGCATTTACCCCCGACAGGGGGGAGGGTCAGATACGCAGTATTTT,CASIYPRQGGGSDTQYF
-,TRBJ1-1,TRBV7-2,-,TGTGCCAGCAGCCGCCGTGGGGCCACTGAAGCTTTCTTT,CASSRRGATEAFF
-,TRBJ1-2,TRBV9,TRBD1,TGTGCCAGCAGCGTAGACCACAGGGGCCGGGGCTATGGCTACACCTTC,CASSVDHRGRGYGYTF
-,TRBJ1-1,TRBV2,-,TGTGCCAGCACCCTATCGCCGGGACGCCGAAGGGGGGAAGCTTTCTTT,CASTLSPGRRRGEAFF
-,TRBJ2-5,TRBV18,-,TGTGCCAGCTCACCACCGCTAGCAGGAGAGACCCAGTACTTC,CASSPPLAGETQYF
-,TRBJ1-2,TRBV12-3/TRBV12-4,TRBD1,TGTGCCAGCAGCAGGGGGTTTAGCTATGGCTACACCTTC,CASSRGFSYGYTF
-,TRBJ1-6,TRBV27,TRBD1,TGTGCCAGCAGTTTCGACAGGGGTCGGTCACCCCTCCACTTT,CASSFDRGRSPLHF